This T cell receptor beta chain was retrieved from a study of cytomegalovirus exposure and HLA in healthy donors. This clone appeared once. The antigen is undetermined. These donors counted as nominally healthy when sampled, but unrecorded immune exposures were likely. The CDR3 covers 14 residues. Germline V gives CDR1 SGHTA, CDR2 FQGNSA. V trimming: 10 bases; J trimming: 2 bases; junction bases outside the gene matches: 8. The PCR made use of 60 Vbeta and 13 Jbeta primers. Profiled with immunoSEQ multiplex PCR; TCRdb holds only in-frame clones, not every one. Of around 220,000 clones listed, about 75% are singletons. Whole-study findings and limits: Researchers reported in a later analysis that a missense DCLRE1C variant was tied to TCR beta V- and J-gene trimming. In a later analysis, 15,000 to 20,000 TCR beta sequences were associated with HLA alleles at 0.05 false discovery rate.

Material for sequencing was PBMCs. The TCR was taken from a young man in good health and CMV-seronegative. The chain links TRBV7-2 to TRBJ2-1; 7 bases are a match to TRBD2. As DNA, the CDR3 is TGTGCCACGGACGGGGGAGGGGCCTACAATGAGCAGTTCTTC. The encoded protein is CATDGGGAYNEQFF.